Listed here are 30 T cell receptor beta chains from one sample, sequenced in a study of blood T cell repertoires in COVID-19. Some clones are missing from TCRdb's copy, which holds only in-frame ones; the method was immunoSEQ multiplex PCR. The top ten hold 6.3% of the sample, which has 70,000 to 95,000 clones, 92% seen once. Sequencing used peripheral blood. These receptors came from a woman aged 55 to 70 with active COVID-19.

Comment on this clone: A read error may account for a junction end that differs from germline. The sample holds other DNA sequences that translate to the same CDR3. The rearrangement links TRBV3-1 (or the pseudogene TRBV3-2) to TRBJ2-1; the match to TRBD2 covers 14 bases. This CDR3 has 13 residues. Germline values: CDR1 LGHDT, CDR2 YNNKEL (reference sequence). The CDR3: CASRLAGGEEQFF. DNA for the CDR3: TGCGCCAGCAGACTAGCGGGAGGGGAGGAGCAGTTCTTC.

The CDR3 protein is CASSLERDTEAFF. DNA of the CDR3: TGTGCCAGCAGTTTAGAACGGGACACTGAAGCTTTCTTT. The chain joins TRBV12-3 or TRBV12-4 to TRBJ1-1; no clear D gene. The length of the CDR3 is 13 residues. The ends were cut back, 1 base at V and 3 bases at J, with 6 bases in the middle.

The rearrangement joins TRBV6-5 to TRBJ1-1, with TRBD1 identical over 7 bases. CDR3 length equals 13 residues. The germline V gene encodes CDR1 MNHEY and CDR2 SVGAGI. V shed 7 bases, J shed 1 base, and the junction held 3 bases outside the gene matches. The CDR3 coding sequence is TGTGCCAGCATGGACAGGCGGAACACTGAAGCTTTCTTT. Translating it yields CASMDRRNTEAFF.

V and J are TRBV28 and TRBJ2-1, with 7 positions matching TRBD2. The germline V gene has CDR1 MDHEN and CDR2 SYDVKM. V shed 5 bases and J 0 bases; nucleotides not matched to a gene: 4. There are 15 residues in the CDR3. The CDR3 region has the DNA TGTGCCAGCAGTCGCCGCGGGGGCTCCTACAATGAGCAGTTCTTC. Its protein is CASSRRGGSYNEQFF.

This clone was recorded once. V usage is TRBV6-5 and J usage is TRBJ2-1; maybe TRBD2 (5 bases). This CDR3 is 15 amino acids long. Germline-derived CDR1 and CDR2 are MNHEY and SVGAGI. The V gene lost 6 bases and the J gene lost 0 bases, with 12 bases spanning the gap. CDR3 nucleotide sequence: TGTGCCAGCAGCCGAAGCGGCAGCTCCTACAATGAGCAGTTCTTC. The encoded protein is CASSRSGSSYNEQFF.

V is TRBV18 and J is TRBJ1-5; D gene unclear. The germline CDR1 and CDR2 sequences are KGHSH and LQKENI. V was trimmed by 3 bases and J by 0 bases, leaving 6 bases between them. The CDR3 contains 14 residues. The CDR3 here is CASSPQNSNQPQHF. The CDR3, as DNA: TGTGCCAGCTCACCGCAGAATAGCAATCAGCCCCAGCATTTT.

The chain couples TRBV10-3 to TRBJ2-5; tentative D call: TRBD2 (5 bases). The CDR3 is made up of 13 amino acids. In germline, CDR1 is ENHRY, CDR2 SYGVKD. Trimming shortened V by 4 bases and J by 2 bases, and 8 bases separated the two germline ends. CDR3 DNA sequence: TGTGCCATCAGTGGCAGCGGACAAGAGACCCAGTACTTC. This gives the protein CAISGSGQETQYF.

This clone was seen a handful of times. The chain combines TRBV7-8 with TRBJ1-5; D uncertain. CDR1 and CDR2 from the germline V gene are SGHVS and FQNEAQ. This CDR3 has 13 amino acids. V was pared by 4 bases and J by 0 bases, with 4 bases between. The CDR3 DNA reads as TGTGCCAGCAGCTCCAATAGCAATCAGCCCCAGCATTTT. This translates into CASSSNSNQPQHF.

DNA for the CDR3: TGTGCCAGCAGTCCGTTTGCCCGGGACAGGCTAAATTCACCCCTCCACTTT. Its translation is CASSPFARDRLNSPLHF. The rearrangement uses TRBV27 and TRBJ1-6, with 8 bases identical to TRBD1. There are 17 residues in the CDR3. V gave up 5 bases and J gave up 7 bases; unmatched junction bases: 13. The V gene's germline CDR1 is MNHEY and CDR2 SMNVEV (reference sequence).

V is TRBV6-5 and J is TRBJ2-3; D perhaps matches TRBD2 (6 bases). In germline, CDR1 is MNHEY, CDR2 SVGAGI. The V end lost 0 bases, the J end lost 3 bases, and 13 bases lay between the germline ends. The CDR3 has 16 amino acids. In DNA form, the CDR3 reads TGTGCCAGCAGTTACTCGTCGGACTATCATACAGATACGCAGTATTTT. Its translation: CASSYSSDYHTDTQYF.

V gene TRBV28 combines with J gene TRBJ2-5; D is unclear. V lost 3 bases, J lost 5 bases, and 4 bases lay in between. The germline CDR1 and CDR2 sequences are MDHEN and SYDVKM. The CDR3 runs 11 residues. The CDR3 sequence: CASSLRETQYF. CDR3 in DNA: TGTGCCAGCAGTTTGAGGGAGACCCAGTACTTC.

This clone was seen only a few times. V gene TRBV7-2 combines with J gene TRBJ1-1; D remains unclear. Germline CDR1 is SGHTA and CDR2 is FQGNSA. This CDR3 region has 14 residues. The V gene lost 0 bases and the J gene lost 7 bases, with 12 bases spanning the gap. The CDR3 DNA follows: TGTGCCAGCAGCTTAGCCCGAGGGCTTGGTGAAGCTTTCTTT. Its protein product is CASSLARGLGEAFF. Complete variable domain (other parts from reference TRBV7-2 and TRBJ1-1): GAGVSQSPSNKVTEKGKDVELRCDPISGHTALYWYRQSLGQGLEFLIYFQGNSAPDKSGLPSDRFSAERTGGSVSTLTIQRTQQEDSAVYLCASSLARGLGEAFFGQGTRLTVV.

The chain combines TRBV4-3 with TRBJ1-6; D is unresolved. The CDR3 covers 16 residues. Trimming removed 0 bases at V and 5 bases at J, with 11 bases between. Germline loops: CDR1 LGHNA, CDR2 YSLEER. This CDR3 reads CASSQEADRDNSPLHF. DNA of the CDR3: TGCGCCAGCAGCCAAGAAGCAGATCGGGATAATTCACCCCTCCACTTT.

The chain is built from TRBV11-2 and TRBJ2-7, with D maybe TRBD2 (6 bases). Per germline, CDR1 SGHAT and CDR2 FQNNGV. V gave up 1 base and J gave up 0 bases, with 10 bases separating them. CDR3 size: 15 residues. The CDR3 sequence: CASSLGAGSSYEQYF. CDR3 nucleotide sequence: TGTGCCAGCAGCTTAGGTGCGGGGAGCTCCTACGAGCAGTACTTC.

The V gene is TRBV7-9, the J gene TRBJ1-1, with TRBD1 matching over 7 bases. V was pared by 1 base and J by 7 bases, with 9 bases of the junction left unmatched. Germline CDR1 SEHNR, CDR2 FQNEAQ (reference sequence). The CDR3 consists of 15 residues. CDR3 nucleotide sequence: TGTGCCAGCAGCTTAGGACAGGGTGTGTTTAGTGAAGCTTTCTTT. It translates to CASSLGQGVFSEAFF.

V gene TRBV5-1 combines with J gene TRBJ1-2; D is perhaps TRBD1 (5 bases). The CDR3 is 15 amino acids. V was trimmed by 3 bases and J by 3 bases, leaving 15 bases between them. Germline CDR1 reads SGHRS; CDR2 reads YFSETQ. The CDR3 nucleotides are TGCGCCAGCAGCTCAGAACCAGGGATTTACTATGGCTACACCTTC. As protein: CASSSEPGIYYGYTF.

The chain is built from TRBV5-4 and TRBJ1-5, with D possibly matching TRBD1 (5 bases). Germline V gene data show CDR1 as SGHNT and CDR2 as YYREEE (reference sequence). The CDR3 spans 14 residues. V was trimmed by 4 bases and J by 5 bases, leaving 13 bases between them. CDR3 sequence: CASSNGTKDQPQHF. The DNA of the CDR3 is TGTGCCAGCAGCAACGGGACTAAGGATCAGCCCCAGCATTTT.

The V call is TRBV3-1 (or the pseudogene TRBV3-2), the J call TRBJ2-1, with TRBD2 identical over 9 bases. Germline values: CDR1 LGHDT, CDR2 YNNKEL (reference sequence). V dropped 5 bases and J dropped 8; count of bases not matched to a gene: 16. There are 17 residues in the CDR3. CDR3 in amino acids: CASSIGRSGRLGDEQFF. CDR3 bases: TGTGCCAGCAGCATTGGGAGGAGCGGGAGGCTGGGGGATGAGCAGTTCTTC.

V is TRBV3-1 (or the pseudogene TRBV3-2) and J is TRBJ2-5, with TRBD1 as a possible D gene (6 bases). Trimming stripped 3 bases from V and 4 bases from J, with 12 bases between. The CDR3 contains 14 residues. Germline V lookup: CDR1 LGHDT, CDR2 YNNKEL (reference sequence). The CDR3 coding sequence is TGTGCCAGCAGCCATTCAGGGGAAGGAGAGACCCAGTACTTC. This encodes CASSHSGEGETQYF.

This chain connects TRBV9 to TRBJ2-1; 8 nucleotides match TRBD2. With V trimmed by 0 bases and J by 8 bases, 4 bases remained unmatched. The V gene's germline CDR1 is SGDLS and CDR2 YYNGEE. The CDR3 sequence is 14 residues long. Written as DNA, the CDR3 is TGTGCCAGCAGCGTAGAACTAGCGGTCTATGAGCAGTTCTTC. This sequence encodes CASSVELAVYEQFF.

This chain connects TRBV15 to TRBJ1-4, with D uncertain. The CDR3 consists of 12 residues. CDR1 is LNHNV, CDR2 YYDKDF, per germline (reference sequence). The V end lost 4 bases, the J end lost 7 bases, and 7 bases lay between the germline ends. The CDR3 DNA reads TGTGCCACCAGCAATCCGTTTGAAAAACTGTTTTTT. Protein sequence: CATSNPFEKLFF.

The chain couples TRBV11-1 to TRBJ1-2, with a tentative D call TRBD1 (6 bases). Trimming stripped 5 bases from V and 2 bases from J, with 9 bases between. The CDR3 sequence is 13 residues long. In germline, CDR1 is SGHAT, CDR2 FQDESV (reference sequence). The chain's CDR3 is CASSLGQNYGYTF. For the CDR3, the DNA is TGTGCCAGCAGCCTCGGACAGAACTATGGCTACACCTTC.

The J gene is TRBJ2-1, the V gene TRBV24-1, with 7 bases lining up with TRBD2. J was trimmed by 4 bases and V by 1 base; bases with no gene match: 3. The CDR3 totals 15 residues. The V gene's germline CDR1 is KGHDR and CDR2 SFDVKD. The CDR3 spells CATSDLGRGYNEQFF. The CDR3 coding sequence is TGTGCCACCAGTGATTTAGGGAGGGGTTACAATGAGCAGTTCTTC.

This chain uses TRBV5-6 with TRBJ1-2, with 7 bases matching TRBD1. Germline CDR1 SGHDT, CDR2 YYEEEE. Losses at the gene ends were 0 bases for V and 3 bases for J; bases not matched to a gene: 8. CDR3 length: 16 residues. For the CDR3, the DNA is TGTGCCAGCAGCTTGGATGCCAGGGGGACGGACTATGGCTACACCTTC. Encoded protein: CASSLDARGTDYGYTF.

The CDR3 bases are TGTGCCAGCAGTTCCGCTAGCGGGGGAAACAATGAGCAGTTCTTC. This codes for CASSSASGGNNEQFF. This chain uses TRBV28 with TRBJ2-1; 10 bases are shared with TRBD2. CDR1 and CDR2 from the germline V gene are MDHEN and SYDVKM. V dropped 4 bases and J dropped 5; count of bases not matched to a gene: 5. The CDR3 is 15 residues long.

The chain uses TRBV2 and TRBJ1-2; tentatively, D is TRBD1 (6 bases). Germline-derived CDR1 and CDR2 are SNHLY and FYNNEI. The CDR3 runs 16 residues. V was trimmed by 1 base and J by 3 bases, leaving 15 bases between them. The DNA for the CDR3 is TGTGCCAGCAGTGAAGGCGCGGCAGGGGCACACTATGGCTACACCTTC. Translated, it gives CASSEGAAGAHYGYTF.

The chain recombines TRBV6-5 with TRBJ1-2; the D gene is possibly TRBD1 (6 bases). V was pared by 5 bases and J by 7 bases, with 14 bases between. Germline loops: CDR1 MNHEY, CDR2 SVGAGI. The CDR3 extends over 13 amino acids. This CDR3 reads CASSPQGLVGYTF. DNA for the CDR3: TGTGCCAGCAGTCCGCAGGGGCTAGTTGGCTACACCTTC.

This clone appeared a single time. CDR3 region: CASKTGGQPQHF. The CDR3 DNA is TGTGCCAGCAAAACAGGGGGTCAGCCCCAGCATTTT. The gene calls are TRBV6-5 and TRBJ1-5, with TRBD1 matching 8 bases. Germline V gives CDR1 MNHEY, CDR2 SVGAGI. There are 12 residues in the CDR3. The V and J ends lost 7 bases and 6 bases, in that order; junction bases with no gene match: 2.

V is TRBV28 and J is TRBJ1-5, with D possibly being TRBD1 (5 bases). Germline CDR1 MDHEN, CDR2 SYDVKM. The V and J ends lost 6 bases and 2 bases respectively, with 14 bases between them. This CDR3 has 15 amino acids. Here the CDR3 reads CASSYLDRGNQPQHF. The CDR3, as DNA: TGTGCCAGCAGCTACCTCGACAGAGGCAATCAGCCCCAGCATTTT.

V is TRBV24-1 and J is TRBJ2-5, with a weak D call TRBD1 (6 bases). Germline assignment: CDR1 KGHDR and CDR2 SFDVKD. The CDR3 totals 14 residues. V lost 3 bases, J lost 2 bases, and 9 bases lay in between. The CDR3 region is CATSDNRAQETQYF. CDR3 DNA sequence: TGTGCCACCAGTGATAACAGGGCGCAAGAGACCCAGTACTTC.